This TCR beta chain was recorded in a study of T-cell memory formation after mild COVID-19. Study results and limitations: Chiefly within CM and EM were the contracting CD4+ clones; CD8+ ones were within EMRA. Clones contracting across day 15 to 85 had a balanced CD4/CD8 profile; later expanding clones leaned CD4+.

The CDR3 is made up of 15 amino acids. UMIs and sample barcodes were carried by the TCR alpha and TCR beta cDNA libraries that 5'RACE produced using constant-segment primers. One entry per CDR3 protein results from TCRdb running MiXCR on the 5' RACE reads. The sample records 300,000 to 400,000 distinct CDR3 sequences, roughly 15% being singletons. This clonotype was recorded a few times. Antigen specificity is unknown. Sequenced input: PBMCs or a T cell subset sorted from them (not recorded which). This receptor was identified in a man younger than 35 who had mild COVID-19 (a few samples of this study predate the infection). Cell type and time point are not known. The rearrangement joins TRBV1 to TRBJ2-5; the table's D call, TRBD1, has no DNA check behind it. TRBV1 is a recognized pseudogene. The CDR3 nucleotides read TGCACCAGCAGCCACCATGGTCCCCTCAGAGGGACCCAGTACTTC. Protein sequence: CTSSHHGPLRGTQYF.